This T cell receptor (beta chain) comes out of a study of blood T cell repertoires in COVID-19. Germline CDR1 reads SEHNR; CDR2 reads FQNEAQ (reference sequence). The CDR3 is made up of 12 amino acids. V lost 2 bases and J lost 8, with 6 bases in between. The protocol was immunoSEQ multiplex PCR, while the TCRdb copy is restricted to in-frame clones and leaves out a portion. The sample has roughly 440,000 clones, about 87% seen once. The specimen sequenced was peripheral blood. This sequence originates from a woman aged 45-60 years with COVID-19, enrolled during active disease. The rearrangement joins TRBV7-9 to TRBJ1-4; D ambiguous. The CDR3 nucleotides read TGTGCCAGCAGCTTATCGGAGGAAAAACTGTTTTTT. Protein: CASSLSEEKLFF. Supplemented by reference TRBV7-9 and TRBJ1-4, the full variable domain reads DTGVSQNPRHKITKRGQNVTFRCDPISEHNRLYWYRQTLGQGPEFLTYFQNEAQLEKSRLLSDRFSAERPKGSFSTLEIQRTEQGDSAMYLCASSLSEEKLFFGSGTQLSVL.